The sample holds a few counts of the clone carrying this T cell receptor (beta chain). This sample is part of a study of OX40 agonist ivuxolimab in advanced cancers. Study-level information: Ivuxolimab, an antibody that agonizes OX40 (CD134), was administered to the patients.

Systemic immunosuppression or a history of autoimmune disease excluded patients. The germline V and J ends were trimmed by 5 bases and 10 bases, with 12 bases remaining between them. Germline V gives CDR1 MGHRA, CDR2 YSYEKL. This CDR3 region has 13 residues. The protocol was immunoSEQ multiplex PCR, while the TCRdb copy is restricted to in-frame clones and leaves out a portion. The sample shows approximately 70,000 clones, roughly 84% of them seen only once. Sequencing was performed on CD4+ or CD8+ T cells sorted from blood, taken in a trial of the OX40 agonist ivuxolimab. The gene calls are TRBV4-1 and TRBJ1-6; D may be TRBD1 (5 bases). This sequence originates from an adult with an advanced solid tumor such as melanoma, head and neck, liver or kidney cancer. The CDR3 region is CASSIRGESPLHF. The CDR3 DNA follows: TGCGCCAGCAGCATTCGGGGGGAATCACCCCTCCACTTT.